The 21 T cell receptor beta chains below were found in one sample sequenced in a study of identical twins (dated by TCRdb to about 2016). The library was prepared using 5' RACE. The sequencer was an Illumina HiSeq 2000. TCRdb ran its own pipeline on the public reads, namely fastp trimming at Q25 and MiXCR clone calling, and kept in-frame beta chains. Entries are consolidated by CDR3 protein sequence, retaining the most common genes and DNA. The sample records hundreds of thousands of distinct CDR3 sequences, 8.6% of which are singletons. The biggest ten clones account for 0.98% of the sample. The sample was also reused in another study, on yellow fever vaccine responses in identical twins.

The sequenced material came from PBMCs. The source is a young woman in good health.

This clonotype was found a few times. The V call is TRBV7-2, the J call TRBJ2-1; D unclear. Per the germline V gene, CDR1 is SGHTA and CDR2 is FQGNSA. The CDR3 spans 15 residues. Trimming pared 1 base from V and 6 bases from J, leaving 13 bases between. CDR3 protein: CASSLVPNPVNEQFF. The DNA for the CDR3 is TGTGCCAGCAGCTTAGTCCCGAATCCAGTCAATGAGCAGTTCTTC.

This clonotype was found a few times. J is TRBJ1-5 and V is TRBV28; 7 bases fit TRBD1. Losses at the gene ends were 7 bases for V and 3 bases for J; bases not matched to a gene: 6. This CDR3 spans 14 amino acids. Germline V gene sequence: CDR1 MDHEN, CDR2 SYDVKM. This CDR3 reads CASNLGTANQPQHF. The CDR3 DNA reads TGTGCCAGCAATCTGGGGACAGCCAATCAGCCCCAGCATTTT.

This clonotype was seen repeatedly, ten times or more. This chain connects TRBV12-3 or TRBV12-4 to TRBJ2-5; D is uncertain. CDR3 length: 13 amino acids. V shed 10 bases and J shed 4 bases, with 16 bases lying between them. CDR3 bases: TGTGCCACCCAACGGCAGGTGGGAGAGACCCAGTACTTC. It is translated as CATQRQVGETQYF.

This clonotype was counted between two and nine times. This chain uses TRBV20-1 with TRBJ1-5, with 8 nucleotides matching TRBD1. Germline CDR1 DFQATT, CDR2 SNEGSKA (reference sequence). The V segment lost 3 bases and the J segment 0 bases; nucleotides outside the gene matches: 1. The CDR3 covers 14 residues. CDR3 region: CSARGTGSNQPQHF. The CDR3 DNA sequence: TGCAGTGCTAGGGGGACAGGTAGCAATCAGCCCCAGCATTTT.

This rearrangement joins TRBV20-1 to TRBJ2-7; D is ambiguous. V shed 7 bases and J shed 2 bases, with 9 bases lying between them. CDR1 and CDR2 (germline): DFQATT, SNEGSKA (reference sequence). The CDR3 is 11 amino acids. The CDR3 reads CSGGTTYEQYF. In nucleotides, the CDR3 is TGCAGTGGGGGTACCACCTACGAGCAGTACTTC.

This clonotype was detected many times. The J gene is TRBJ2-7, the V gene TRBV12-3 or TRBV12-4, with a possible D match to TRBD1 (6 bases). The CDR3 has 14 residues. V was shortened by 3 bases and J by 0 bases, with 9 bases between the two germline ends. This CDR3 is CASSFGTLSYEQYF. The CDR3 nucleotides are TGTGCCAGCAGTTTCGGGACACTCTCCTACGAGCAGTACTTC.

This clonotype has only a few counts. The genes are TRBV2 and TRBJ2-5; D is uncertain. The germline V gene has CDR1 SNHLY and CDR2 FYNNEI. V was shortened by 5 bases and J by 4 bases, with 29 bases between the two germline ends. The CDR3 totals 19 residues. The CDR3 DNA reads TGTGCCAGCAGTCCTAGTGGCACCCACTCGGGTTATTCAAGAGAGACCCAGTACTTC. Amino acids: CASSPSGTHSGYSRETQYF.

This clonotype was counted between two and nine times. The J gene is TRBJ2-2, the V gene TRBV27; 9 bases line up with TRBD2. Germline CDR1 is MNHEY and CDR2 is SMNVEV (reference sequence). V lost 3 bases and J lost 4; bases outside the gene matches: 6. This CDR3 comprises 16 residues. The CDR3 loop reads CASSLYAGGVTGELFF. CDR3 DNA sequence: TGTGCCAGCAGTTTGTACGCGGGGGGGGTCACCGGGGAGCTGTTTTTT.

The CDR3 spells CASSRPPWPNIQYF. In DNA, the CDR3 is TGTGCCAGCAGCCGACCCCCATGGCCGAACATTCAGTACTTC. The chain links TRBV27 to TRBJ2-4; unclear D gene. In germline, CDR1 is MNHEY, CDR2 SMNVEV (reference sequence). Trimming stripped 6 bases from V and 7 bases from J, with 16 bases between. CDR3 length equals 14 residues.

This clonotype came up many times. V gene TRBV4-3 combines with J gene TRBJ2-7; D uncertain. CDR3 length: 13 amino acids. Germline V lookup: CDR1 LGHNA, CDR2 YSLEER. With 2 bases removed from V and 2 bases from J, the gap between germline ends came to 7 bases. CDR3 DNA sequence: TGCGCCAGCAGCCAAAGTTATACCTACGAGCAGTACTTC. It is translated as CASSQSYTYEQYF.

This clonotype was seen at least ten times. The chain recombines TRBV5-5 with TRBJ2-1, with a possible D match to TRBD2 (5 bases). Germline loops: CDR1 SGHKS, CDR2 YYEKEE (reference sequence). Trimming took 3 bases from V and 7 from J, leaving 14 bases between them. CDR3 size: 14 residues. The CDR3 DNA reads TGTGCCAGCAGCTACGGACTCGATAATAATGAGCAGTTCTTC. Protein product: CASSYGLDNNEQFF.

The gene calls are TRBV4-3 and TRBJ2-1; TRBD1 might be the D (5 bases). The CDR3 contains 16 residues. V was clipped by 0 bases and J by 3 bases, with 12 bases between them. The germline CDR1 and CDR2 sequences are LGHNA and YSLEER. This chain's CDR3 is CASSQDRGENYNEQFF. The CDR3 region has the DNA TGCGCCAGCAGCCAAGATAGGGGTGAGAACTACAATGAGCAGTTCTTC.

In this sample, this clonotype turned up a few times. The chain couples TRBV6-1 to TRBJ2-7; D is unresolved. Germline lookup yields CDR1 MNHNS and CDR2 SASEGT. The V and J ends lost 5 bases and 4 bases respectively, with 12 bases between them. The CDR3 consists of 13 residues. Here the CDR3 reads CASSPLTRYEQYF. The CDR3 DNA reads TGTGCCAGCAGTCCCCTTACCCGGTACGAGCAGTACTTC.

The chain recombines TRBV11-2 with TRBJ2-3; no clear D gene. Germline CDR1 is SGHAT and CDR2 is FQNNGV. V was cut by 5 bases and J by 0 bases, with 9 bases left in between. This CDR3 comprises 14 residues. The chain's CDR3 is CASSQRLSTDTQYF. CDR3 in DNA: TGTGCCAGCAGCCAACGGCTAAGCACAGATACGCAGTATTTT.

The chain combines TRBV3-1 with TRBJ2-2; 13 nucleotides agree with TRBD2. Germline V CDR1 and CDR2: LGHDT, YNNKEL (reference sequence). The CDR3 extends over 15 amino acids. V trimming: 10 bases; J trimming: 9 bases; junction bases outside the gene matches: 11. The CDR3 coding sequence is TGTGCCACCTGCCAAGGGACTAGCGGGAAGTGGGAGCTGTTTTTT. This encodes CATCQGTSGKWELFF.

Many counts were recorded for this clonotype. The chain joins TRBV15 to TRBJ2-7; perhaps TRBD1 as D (5 bases). Trimming stripped 0 bases from V and 3 bases from J, with 9 bases between. Germline V gene data show CDR1 as LNHNV and CDR2 as YYDKDF (reference sequence). The CDR3 is made up of 14 amino acids. This CDR3 reads CATSRETADYEQYF. CDR3 nucleotide sequence: TGTGCCACCAGCAGAGAGACAGCCGACTACGAGCAGTACTTC.

This clonotype appeared a few times. The V call is TRBV6-5, the J call TRBJ1-5; D is unclear. The CDR3 is made up of 14 amino acids. The germline gives CDR1 MNHEY, CDR2 SVGAGI. Trimming shortened V by 0 bases and J by 11 bases, and 14 bases separated the two germline ends. The CDR3 loop reads CASSYSRSAGSQHF. As DNA, the CDR3 is TGTGCCAGCAGTTACTCGCGGTCCGCGGGGTCCCAGCATTTT.

V usage is TRBV7-9 and J usage is TRBJ1-5; no reliable D call. The CDR3 has 14 residues. Germline V lookup: CDR1 SEHNR, CDR2 FQNEAQ (reference sequence). The ends were cut back, 4 bases at V and 4 bases at J, with 11 bases in the middle. Written as DNA, the CDR3 is TGTGCCAGCAGCTATACCGAGACTAATCAGCCCCAGCATTTT. This sequence encodes CASSYTETNQPQHF.

This chain joins TRBV6-5 and TRBJ2-7, with D possibly matching TRBD2 (6 bases). The CDR3 has 13 amino acids. Germline V lookup: CDR1 MNHEY, CDR2 SVGAGI. V lost 1 base and J lost 6, with 10 bases in between. CDR3: CASSYWRDREQYF. In DNA, the CDR3 is TGTGCCAGCAGTTACTGGAGGGATCGCGAGCAGTACTTC.

This clonotype showed up many times. The chain carries TRBV6-5 and TRBJ2-7; 10 bases agree with TRBD1. Germline-derived CDR1 and CDR2 are MNHEY and SVGAGI. The CDR3 contains 15 residues. V lost 0 bases, J lost 3 bases, and 2 bases stayed unmatched. CDR3 region: CASSYSGTGDYEQYF. The CDR3, as DNA: TGTGCCAGCAGTTACTCCGGGACAGGGGACTACGAGCAGTACTTC.

This sequence joins TRBV6-5 and TRBJ2-1; D gene unclear. V shed 2 bases and J shed 4 bases, with 12 bases lying between them. Germline-derived CDR1 and CDR2 are MNHEY and SVGAGI. The CDR3 consists of 15 residues. For the CDR3, the DNA is TGTGCCAGCAGTTACGTGCAGGCTGGATACAATGAGCAGTTCTTC. Translating it yields CASSYVQAGYNEQFF.